This T cell receptor beta chain originates from a study of molecular identifiers for immune sequencing clone quantification. General observations from the study: Spiked Jurkat TCR RNA equivalent to one cell was reportedly detectable in approximately 1 million naive cells. Highly expanded clones may be undercounted when identical TCR molecules share barcodes.

A single record per CDR3 protein comes from TCRdb applying MiXCR to the PCR reads. The sample shows about 640,000 distinct CDR3 sequences, 20% of them seen only once. A remark on this clonotype: What it recognizes is unknown.

Germline assignment: CDR1 SNHLY and CDR2 FYNNEI. The CDR3 runs 13 residues. V was trimmed by 7 bases and J by 7 bases, leaving 13 bases between them. Every naive CD8 library was made from between about 17,000 and 1,100,000 sorted cells with 10%, 30% or 50% RNA. The receptor was derived from a human donor in good health. Some libraries in this study had Jurkat cell RNA spiked in. V is TRBV2 and J is TRBJ1-4; D is uncertain. Material for sequencing was naive CD8+ T cells from blood, with Jurkat cell RNA spiked in. The sample's subset: FACS-sorted CD8+CD4-CCR7+CD45RA+ naive T cells. The CDR3 sequence: CASNRADGEKLFF. Here the CDR3 DNA reads TGTGCCAGCAATAGGGCTGACGGTGAAAAACTGTTTTTT.